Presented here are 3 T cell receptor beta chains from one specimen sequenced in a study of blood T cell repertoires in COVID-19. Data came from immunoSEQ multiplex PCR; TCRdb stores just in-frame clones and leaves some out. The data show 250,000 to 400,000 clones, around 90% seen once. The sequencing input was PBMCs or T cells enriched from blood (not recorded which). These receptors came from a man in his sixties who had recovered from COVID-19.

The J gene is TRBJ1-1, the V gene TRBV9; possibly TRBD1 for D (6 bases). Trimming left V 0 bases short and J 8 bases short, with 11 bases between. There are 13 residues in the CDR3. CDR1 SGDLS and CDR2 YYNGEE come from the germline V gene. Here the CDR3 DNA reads TGTGCCAGCAGCGTAGGACAGGCCACAGAAGCTTTCTTT. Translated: CASSVGQATEAFF.

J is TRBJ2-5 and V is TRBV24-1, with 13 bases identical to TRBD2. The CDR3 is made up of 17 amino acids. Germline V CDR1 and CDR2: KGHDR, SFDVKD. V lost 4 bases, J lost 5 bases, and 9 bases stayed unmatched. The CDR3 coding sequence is TGTGCCACCAGTGACCGGGGACTAGCGGGACCCCGGGAGACCCAGTACTTC. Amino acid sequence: CATSDRGLAGPRETQYF.

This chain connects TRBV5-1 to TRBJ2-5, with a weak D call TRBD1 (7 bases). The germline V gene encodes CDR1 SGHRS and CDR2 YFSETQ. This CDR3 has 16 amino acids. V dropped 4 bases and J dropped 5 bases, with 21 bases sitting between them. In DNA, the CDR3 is TGCGCCAGCAGCCACCAGGCCATGACAGGGAGGGAGACCCAGTACTTC. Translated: CASSHQAMTGRETQYF. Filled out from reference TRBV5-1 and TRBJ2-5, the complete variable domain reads KAGVTQTPRYLIKTRGQQVTLSCSPISGHRSVSWYQQTPGQGLQFLFEYFSETQRNKGNFPGRFSGRQFSNSRSEMNVSTLELGDSALYLCASSHQAMTGRETQYFGPGTRLLVL.